This record covers a single TCR beta chain. These data belong to a study of blood T cell repertoires in COVID-19. Study-level information: Acute and convalescent COVID-19 samples came from the United States, Italy and Spain.

This CDR3 is 16 amino acids long. CDR1 is MNHEY and CDR2 is SMNVEV in the germline V gene (reference sequence). J lost 6 bases, V lost 6 bases, and 8 bases had no gene match. Authors' processing steps: Cell counts per sample came from amplifying reference gene primers. Some clones are missing from TCRdb's copy, which holds only in-frame ones; the method was immunoSEQ multiplex PCR. The DNA gave D and trimming, while V, J and clone size come from that table. The sample lists roughly 100,000 clones, approximately 85% seen once, with more than 2% in the top ten. The clonotype originates from a human donor in a cohort sampled during active COVID-19. Sequenced input: peripheral blood. The chain combines TRBV27 with TRBJ2-2, with 12 bases identical to TRBD1. CDR3 in amino acids: CASRLGQGAFPGELFF. The CDR3 DNA follows: TGTGCCAGCAGGCTGGGACAGGGGGCTTTCCCCGGGGAGCTGTTTTTT.